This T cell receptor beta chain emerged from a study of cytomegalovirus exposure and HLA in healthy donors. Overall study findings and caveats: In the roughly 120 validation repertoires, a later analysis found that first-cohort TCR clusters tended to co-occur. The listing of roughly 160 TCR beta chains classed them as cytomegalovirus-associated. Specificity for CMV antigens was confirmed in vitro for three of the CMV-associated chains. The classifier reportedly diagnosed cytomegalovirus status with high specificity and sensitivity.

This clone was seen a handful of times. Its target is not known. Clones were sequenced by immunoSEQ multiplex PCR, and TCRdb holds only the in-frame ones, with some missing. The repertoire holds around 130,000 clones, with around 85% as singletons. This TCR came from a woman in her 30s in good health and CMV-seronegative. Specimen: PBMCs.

The CDR3 DNA reads as TGTGCCAGCAGCTCTTTTGATACGCAGTATTTT. It is translated as CASSSFDTQYF. The V and J genes are TRBV7-9 and TRBJ2-3; D not resolved. V was trimmed by 4 bases and J by 6 bases, leaving 5 bases between them. The CDR3 length is 11 residues. Per the germline V gene, CDR1 is SEHNR and CDR2 is FQNEAQ (reference sequence).